Shown below are 28 T cell receptor beta chains from a single sample sequenced in a study of cytomegalovirus exposure and HLA in healthy donors. The PCR used 60 Vbeta and 13 Jbeta primers. Only in-frame clones appear in the TCRdb table, and some are missing; sequencing was by immunoSEQ multiplex PCR. The sample lists 150,000 to 200,000 clones, 80% seen once, with roughly 10% in the top ten. Sequences were obtained from PBMCs. Every receptor here comes from a man between 18 and 29 years old in good health and CMV-seropositive.

The rearrangement uses TRBV29-1 and TRBJ1-3; TRBD1 matches 11 bases. The CDR3 is 15 amino acids. Germline-derived CDR1 and CDR2 are SQVTM and ANQGSEA. The trim removed 6 bases at V and 2 bases at J, leaving 6 bases unmatched. The CDR3 here is CSVAGQGAAGNTIYF. CDR3 in DNA: TGCAGCGTAGCTGGACAGGGGGCAGCTGGAAACACCATATATTTT.

The rearrangement joins TRBV27 to TRBJ2-7, with D maybe TRBD1 (9 bases). The CDR3 spans 15 residues. The V gene's germline CDR1 is MNHEY and CDR2 SMNVEV (reference sequence). Between the trimmed V and J ends, which lost 7 bases and 2 bases, there was a span of 18 bases. CDR3 nucleotide sequence: TGTGCCAGCATGCGGGGGGACAGGGAGACCTACGAGCAGTACTTC. Its translation: CASMRGDRETYEQYF.

The rearrangement joins TRBV30 to TRBJ1-2, with 10 bases fitting TRBD1. The length of the CDR3 is 12 residues. J was trimmed by 13 bases and V by 5 bases; bases with no gene match: 10. CDR1 and CDR2 (germline): GTSNPN, SVGIG (reference sequence). The CDR3 region is CAWAGTGVLFTF. CDR3 sequence (DNA): TGTGCCTGGGCTGGGACAGGGGTCCTATTCACCTTC.

The chain has TRBV4-2 and TRBJ1-2, with TRBD1 as a possible D gene (6 bases). This CDR3 region has 14 residues. Trimming took off 0 bases at V and 5 bases at J, with 10 bases between the two ends. The germline gives CDR1 LGHNA, CDR2 YNFKEQ. CDR3 DNA sequence: TGTGCCAGCAGCCAAGAAAAGGACAGTTATGGCTACACCTTC. Amino acids: CASSQEKDSYGYTF.

The CDR3 coding sequence is TGTGCCAGCAGTGGGTTGGGACTAGCGGGGCGATCGGAGACCCAGTACTTC. This codes for CASSGLGLAGRSETQYF. The rearrangement links TRBV2 to TRBJ2-5; 13 bases line up with TRBD2. V lost 4 bases to trimming and J lost 5 bases; unmatched junction nucleotides: 10. The CDR3 is 17 amino acids. Germline V gene sequence: CDR1 SNHLY, CDR2 FYNNEI.

The chain uses TRBV19 and TRBJ2-3; perhaps TRBD1 as D (6 bases). V shed 0 bases and J shed 8 bases, with 6 bases lying between them. Looked up from germline, CDR1 is LNHDA and CDR2 is SQIVND (reference sequence). The CDR3 contains 12 residues. CDR3 sequence: CASSIEGGTQYF. In DNA, the CDR3 is TGTGCCAGTAGTATAGAAGGGGGTACGCAGTATTTT.

This chain links TRBV4-3 with TRBJ1-6; possibly TRBD1 for D (6 bases). The CDR3 has 15 amino acids. Trimming left V 0 bases short and J 10 bases short, with 13 bases between. The germline CDR1 and CDR2 sequences are LGHNA and YSLEER. As DNA, the CDR3 is TGCGCCAGCAGCCAAGATCAGGGGTTGGGCTCACCCCTCCACTTT. It yields the protein CASSQDQGLGSPLHF.

The genes are TRBV5-4 and TRBJ2-5; 7 nucleotides agree with TRBD2. Trimming cost V 4 bases and J 3 bases; bases outside gene matches: 15. The CDR3 covers 17 residues. CDR1 is SGHNT and CDR2 is YYREEE in the germline V gene (reference sequence). CDR3 amino acids: CASSQKPSGRTEETQYF. Written as DNA, the CDR3 is TGTGCCAGCAGCCAAAAGCCTAGCGGTCGTACAGAAGAGACCCAGTACTTC. Complete variable domain (other parts from reference TRBV5-4 and TRBJ2-5): ETGVTQSPTHLIKTRGQQVTLRCSSQSGHNTVSWYQQALGQGPQFIFQYYREEENGRGNFPPRFSGLQFPNYSSELNVNALELDDSALYLCASSQKPSGRTEETQYFGPGTRLLVL.

The table lists this clone with a few counts. The chain combines TRBV4-1 with TRBJ1-1; unclear D gene. The germline CDR1 and CDR2 sequences are MGHRA and YSYEKL. Trimming took off 4 bases at V and 3 bases at J, with 12 bases between the two ends. The CDR3 length is 14 residues. The CDR3 region is CASSLYHGDTEAFF. The CDR3 DNA reads TGCGCCAGCAGCCTCTACCATGGTGACACTGAAGCTTTCTTT.

This clone has a handful of counts. V usage is TRBV27 and J usage is TRBJ1-6; 7 bases agree with TRBD1. The CDR3 is 14 residues long. Germline V gene data show CDR1 as MNHEY and CDR2 as SMNVEV (reference sequence). V was pared by 0 bases and J by 9 bases, with 2 bases of the junction left unmatched. The CDR3 loop reads CASSLSGGSSPLHF. CDR3 coding DNA: TGTGCCAGCAGTTTATCAGGGGGCAGTTCACCCCTCCACTTT.

The genes are TRBV7-9 and TRBJ2-5; possible D gene TRBD2, 5 bases. Trimming pared 4 bases from V and 10 bases from J, leaving 25 bases between. CDR1 SEHNR and CDR2 FQNEAQ come from the germline V gene (reference sequence). The CDR3 runs to 16 residues. CDR3 DNA sequence: TGTGCCAGCAGCTCCCCTGGGTTCCGAGGGTTCGGGCACCAGTACTTC. This translates into CASSSPGFRGFGHQYF.

The V and J genes are TRBV6-6 and TRBJ2-7, with a possible D match to TRBD2 (6 bases). This CDR3 is built from 15 residues. Trimming pared 8 bases from V and 0 bases from J, leaving 17 bases between. The germline CDR1 and CDR2 sequences are MNHNY and SVGAGI (reference sequence). The CDR3 loop reads CASGYRAGSSYEQYF. The CDR3 region has the DNA TGTGCCAGCGGGTATCGCGCGGGGAGCTCCTACGAGCAGTACTTC.

This clone has a handful of counts. The chain links TRBV29-1 to TRBJ1-1, with unresolved D. The ends were cut back, 4 bases at V and 3 bases at J, with 9 bases in the middle. The CDR3 spans 12 residues. In germline, CDR1 is SQVTM, CDR2 ANQGSEA. This CDR3 reads CSVVRTDTEAFF. In nucleotides, the CDR3 is TGCAGCGTTGTACGCACAGACACTGAAGCTTTCTTT.

The gene calls are TRBV5-4 and TRBJ2-2; the match to TRBD1 covers 9 bases. The germline gives CDR1 SGHNT, CDR2 YYREEE (reference sequence). The CDR3 loop spans 15 amino acids. V lost 6 bases to trimming and J lost 7 bases; unmatched junction nucleotides: 10. CDR3 loop: CASTNGQGRIGELFF. The CDR3 DNA is TGTGCCAGCACGAACGGACAGGGGAGGATCGGGGAGCTGTTTTTT. Complete variable domain (other parts from reference TRBV5-4 and TRBJ2-2): ETGVTQSPTHLIKTRGQQVTLRCSSQSGHNTVSWYQQALGQGPQFIFQYYREEENGRGNFPPRFSGLQFPNYSSELNVNALELDDSALYLCASTNGQGRIGELFFGEGSRLTVL.

The chain recombines TRBV14 with TRBJ1-1; D remains ambiguous. Between the trimmed V and J ends, which lost 0 bases and 5 bases, there was a span of 7 bases. Germline CDR1 SGHDN, CDR2 FVKESK. This CDR3 is built from 13 residues. This CDR3 reads CASSQDSVTEAFF. The CDR3 nucleotides are TGTGCCAGCAGCCAAGATTCCGTTACTGAAGCTTTCTTT.

A few counts support this clone. The chain uses TRBV6-1 and TRBJ1-5; D is unclear. CDR1 and CDR2 (germline): MNHNS, SASEGT. This CDR3 has 13 amino acids. V was trimmed by 6 bases and J by 3 bases, leaving 9 bases between them. CDR3: CASSFDNNQPQHF. The CDR3 DNA reads TGTGCCAGCAGCTTTGACAACAATCAGCCCCAGCATTTT.

This clone was observed a single time. This chain links TRBV6-1 with TRBJ1-5; maybe TRBD1 (5 bases). Germline V gives CDR1 MNHNS, CDR2 SASEGT. V was pared by 0 bases and J by 4 bases, with 13 bases between. The CDR3 covers 16 residues. CDR3 bases: TGTGCCAGCAGTGAAGCGCTTCAGGGCCCTAATCAGCCCCAGCATTTT. Its protein is CASSEALQGPNQPQHF.

V gene TRBV30 combines with J gene TRBJ1-5; no clear D. The CDR3 is 14 amino acids. The V end was cut by 3 bases, the J end by 5 bases, with 14 bases between. Germline lookup yields CDR1 GTSNPN and CDR2 SVGIG (reference sequence). CDR3 DNA: TGTGCCTGGAGCCGGGCCCCCGGGGATCAGCCCCAGCATTTT. It yields the protein CAWSRAPGDQPQHF.

The chain combines TRBV5-1 with TRBJ1-2; no clear D. The CDR3 sequence is 14 residues long. Germline assignment: CDR1 SGHRS and CDR2 YFSETQ. V gave up 1 base and J gave up 7 bases, with 14 bases separating them. The CDR3 DNA reads as TGCGCCAGCAGCTTGTCCGGTAACAGCGGTGGCTACACCTTC. It translates to CASSLSGNSGGYTF.

The chain recombines TRBV18 with TRBJ1-3; TRBD1 might be the D (5 bases). Germline-derived CDR1 and CDR2 are KGHSH and LQKENI. The ends were cut back, 3 bases at V and 0 bases at J, with 12 bases in the middle. This CDR3 contains 16 residues. The CDR3: CASSPDVGGSGNTIYF. Written as DNA, the CDR3 is TGTGCCAGCTCACCCGACGTCGGGGGCTCTGGAAACACCATATATTTT.

In this sample, this clone turned up a few times. This sample includes further DNA sequences coding for the same CDR3. The chain employs TRBV15 and TRBJ1-1; TRBD1 agrees at 7 bases. The length of the CDR3 is 15 residues. V shed 1 base, J shed 0 bases, and the junction held 2 bases outside the gene matches. Germline assignment: CDR1 LNHNV and CDR2 YYDKDF (reference sequence). The CDR3 loop is CATSRAQGMNTEAFF. Written as DNA, the CDR3 is TGTGCCACCAGCAGAGCACAGGGGATGAACACTGAAGCTTTCTTT.

The chain has TRBV11-3 and TRBJ2-1; the match to TRBD2 covers 8 bases. This CDR3 region has 16 residues. J was trimmed by 1 base and V by 1 base; bases with no gene match: 3. Per germline, CDR1 SGHNT and CDR2 YENEEA. The CDR3 here is CASSLVGGRSYNEQFF. Written as DNA, the CDR3 is TGTGCCAGCAGCTTAGTAGGCGGGAGGTCCTACAATGAGCAGTTCTTC.

This clone was found once. The chain joins TRBV11-2 to TRBJ2-1; D remains ambiguous. The V and J ends lost 2 bases and 4 bases respectively, with 9 bases between them. Germline lookup yields CDR1 SGHAT and CDR2 FQNNGV. The CDR3 covers 14 residues. The CDR3 is CASSLSARYNEQFF. CDR3 bases: TGTGCCAGCAGCTTATCAGCGCGGTACAATGAGCAGTTCTTC. The full variable domain, in which reference TRBV11-2 and TRBJ2-1 provide the parts outside the CDR3, is EAGVAQSPRYKIIEKRQSVAFWCNPISGHATLYWYQQILGQGPKLLIQFQNNGVVDDSQLPKDRFSAERLKGVDSTLKIQPAKLEDSAVYLCASSLSARYNEQFFGPGTRLTVL.

This clone was recorded only once. The rearrangement joins TRBV11-2 to TRBJ2-7; a weak D match, TRBD1 (5 bases). Trimming cost V 5 bases and J 2 bases, with 16 bases left between them. Germline V gene sequence: CDR1 SGHAT, CDR2 FQNNGV. This CDR3 has 15 residues. The CDR3 region is CASSVIWTRTYEQYF. CDR3 nucleotides: TGTGCCAGCAGCGTAATTTGGACAAGGACCTACGAGCAGTACTTC.

V gene TRBV4-1 combines with J gene TRBJ2-5; 11 bases are shared with TRBD1. TRBJ2-7 explains the end of the DNA better; the J call may be wrong. CDR3 size: 16 residues. The V gene's germline CDR1 is MGHRA and CDR2 YSYEKL. The CDR3 DNA reads TGCGCCAGCAGCCAAGATCGGTGGGACAGGGGGTACGAGCAGTACTTC. Its translation: CASSQDRWDRGYEQYF.

The V and J genes are TRBV2 and TRBJ2-7; D perhaps matches TRBD2 (5 bases). Per the germline V gene, CDR1 is SNHLY and CDR2 is FYNNEI. The CDR3 sequence is 12 residues long. Trimming stripped 7 bases from V and 3 bases from J, with 10 bases between. The CDR3 spells CASNPGFYEQYF. The CDR3 DNA sequence: TGTGCCAGCAATCCGGGATTCTACGAGCAGTACTTC.

This clone occurred once. V gene TRBV27 combines with J gene TRBJ1-5; no reliable D call. CDR3 length: 14 residues. The V gene lost 3 bases and the J gene lost 0 bases, with 6 bases spanning the gap. Germline CDR1 MNHEY, CDR2 SMNVEV (reference sequence). CDR3 bases: TGTGCCAGCAGTTTCGGGGATAGCAATCAGCCCCAGCATTTT. It specifies CASSFGDSNQPQHF.

The chain combines TRBV2 with TRBJ1-2, with 8 bases that match TRBD1. After removal of 6 bases from V and 2 bases from J, the junction contained 8 bases not matched to a gene. Germline V gene lookup returns CDR1 SNHLY and CDR2 FYNNEI. This CDR3 contains 15 residues. The CDR3 nucleotides are TGTGCCAGCAGCGAGGACAGGGTAGACAACTATGGCTACACCTTC. Translated: CASSEDRVDNYGYTF. Combining the CDR3 with reference TRBV2 and TRBJ1-2 gives the whole variable domain EPEVTQTPSHQVTQMGQEVILRCVPISNHLYFYWYRQILGQKVEFLVSFYNNEISEKSEIFDDQFSVERPDGSNFTLKIRSTKLEDSAMYFCASSEDRVDNYGYTFGSGTRLTVV.